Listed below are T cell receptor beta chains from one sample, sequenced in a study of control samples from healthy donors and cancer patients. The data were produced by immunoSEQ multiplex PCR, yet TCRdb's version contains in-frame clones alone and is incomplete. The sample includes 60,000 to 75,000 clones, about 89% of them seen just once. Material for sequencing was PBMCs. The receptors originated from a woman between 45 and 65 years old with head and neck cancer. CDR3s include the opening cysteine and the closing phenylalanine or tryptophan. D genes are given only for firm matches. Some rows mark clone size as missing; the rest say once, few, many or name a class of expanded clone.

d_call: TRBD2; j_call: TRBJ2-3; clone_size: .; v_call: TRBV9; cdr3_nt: TGTGCCAGCAGCAGACTAGCGGGGCCCCTCCTAGATACGCAGTATTTT; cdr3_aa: CASSRLAGPLLDTQYF
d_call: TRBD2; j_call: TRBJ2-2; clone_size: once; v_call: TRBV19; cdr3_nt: TGTGCCAGTAGTGGGCTAGCGGGGAACACCGGGGAGCTGTTTTTT; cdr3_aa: CASSGLAGNTGELFF
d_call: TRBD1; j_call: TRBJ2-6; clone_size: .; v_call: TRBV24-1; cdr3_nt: TGTGCCACCAGTGACTATGGGACAGGGGGCTCTGGGGCCAACGTCCTGACTTTC; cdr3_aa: CATSDYGTGGSGANVLTF
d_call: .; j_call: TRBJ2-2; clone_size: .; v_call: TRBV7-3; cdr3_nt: TGTGCCAGCAGCAGAGACCACGGCAACACCGGGGAGCTGTTTTTT; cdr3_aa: CASSRDHGNTGELFF
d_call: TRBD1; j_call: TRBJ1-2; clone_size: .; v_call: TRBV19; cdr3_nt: TGTGCCAGTAGTATAGTAGGGACAGGGGGTTCTGGCTACACCTTC; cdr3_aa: CASSIVGTGGSGYTF
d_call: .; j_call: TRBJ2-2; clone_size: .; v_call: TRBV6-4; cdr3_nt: TGTGCCAGCAGCCCGGGACCCGACACCGGGGAGCTGTTTTTT; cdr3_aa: CASSPGPDTGELFF
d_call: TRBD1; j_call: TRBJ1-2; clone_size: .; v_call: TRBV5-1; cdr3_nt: TGCGCCAGCAGCACCCCGGGACAGGGAACGAAAGGCTACACCTTC; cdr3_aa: CASSTPGQGTKGYTF
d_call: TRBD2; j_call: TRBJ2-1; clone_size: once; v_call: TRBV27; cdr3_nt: TGTGCCAGCAGTTTACGCTTGACTAGCGTCTCTTTTGAGCAGTTCTTC; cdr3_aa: CASSLRLTSVSFEQFF
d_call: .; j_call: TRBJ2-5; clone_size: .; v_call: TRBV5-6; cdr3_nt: TGTGCCACCAATAGCGGTCGGCAAGAGACCCAGTACTTC; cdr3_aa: CATNSGRQETQYF
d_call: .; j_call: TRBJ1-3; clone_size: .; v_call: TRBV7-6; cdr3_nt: TGTGCCAGCAGCTTAGCCCCTACAACTGGAAACACCATATATTTT; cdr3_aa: CASSLAPTTGNTIYF
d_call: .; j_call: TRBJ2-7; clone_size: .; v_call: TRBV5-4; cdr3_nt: TGTGCCAGCAGCCTGGACCCGAGCTCCTACGAGCAGTACTTC; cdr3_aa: CASSLDPSSYEQYF
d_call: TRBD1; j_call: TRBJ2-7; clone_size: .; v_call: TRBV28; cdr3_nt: TGTGCCAGCTATAGCGACAGGGGAGGCGAGCAGTACTTC; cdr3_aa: CASYSDRGGEQYF
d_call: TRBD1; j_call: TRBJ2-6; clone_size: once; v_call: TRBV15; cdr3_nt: TGTGCCACCAGTGTAGGGACAGGAGCCTCTGGGGCCAACGTCCTGACTTTC; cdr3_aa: CATSVGTGASGANVLTF
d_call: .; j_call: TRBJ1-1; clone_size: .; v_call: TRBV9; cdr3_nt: TGTGCCAGCAGCGTGCGGGGGAACACTGAAGCTTTCTTT; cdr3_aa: CASSVRGNTEAFF
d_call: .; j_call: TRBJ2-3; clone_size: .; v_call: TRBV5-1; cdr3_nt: TGCGCCAGCAGCTCAGCTAGCACAGATACGCAGTATTTT; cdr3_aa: CASSSASTDTQYF
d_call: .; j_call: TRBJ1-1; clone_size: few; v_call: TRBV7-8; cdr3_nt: TGTGCCAGCAGCCCCCTGAGGGACCAGTTGAACACTGAAGCTTTCTTT; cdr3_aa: CASSPLRDQLNTEAFF
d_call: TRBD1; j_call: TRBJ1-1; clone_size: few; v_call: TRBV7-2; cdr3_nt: TGTGCCAGCAGCTTAGAAGGCCGGAGGGGGCAAGCTTTCTTT; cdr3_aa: CASSLEGRRGQAFF
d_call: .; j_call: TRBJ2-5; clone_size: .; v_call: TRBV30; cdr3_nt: TGTGCCTGGAGTGTAAGACCGGGCGAGACCCAGTACTTC; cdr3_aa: CAWSVRPGETQYF
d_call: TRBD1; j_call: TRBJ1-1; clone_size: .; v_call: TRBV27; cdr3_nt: TGTGCCAGCAGTGCATACAGGGGCGGCACTGAAGCTTTCTTT; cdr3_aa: CASSAYRGGTEAFF
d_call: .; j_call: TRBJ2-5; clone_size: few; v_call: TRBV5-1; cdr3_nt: TGCGCCAGCAGCTTGGGGCCAGATCAAGAGACCCAGTACTTC; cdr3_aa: CASSLGPDQETQYF
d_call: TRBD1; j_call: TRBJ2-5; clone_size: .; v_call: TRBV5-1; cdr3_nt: TGCGCCAGCAGCTGGGGGGACAGGGGCCTTGAAGAGACCCAGTACTTC; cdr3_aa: CASSWGDRGLEETQYF
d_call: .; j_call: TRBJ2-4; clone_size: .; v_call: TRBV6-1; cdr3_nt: TGTGCCAGCAGTGAAAGAATGGGGCGGGTAGCCAAAAACATTCAGTACTTC; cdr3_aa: CASSERMGRVAKNIQYF
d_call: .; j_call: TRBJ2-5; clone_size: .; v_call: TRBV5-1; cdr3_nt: TGCGCCAGCAGCTTGGGCGGGTTAGAGACCCAGTACTTC; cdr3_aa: CASSLGGLETQYF
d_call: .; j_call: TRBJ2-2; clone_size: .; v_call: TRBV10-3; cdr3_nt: TGTGCCATCAGTGAGCCGAAGGGTAGTGGGGGGCCGAACACCGGGGAGCTGTTTTTT; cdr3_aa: CAISEPKGSGGPNTGELFF
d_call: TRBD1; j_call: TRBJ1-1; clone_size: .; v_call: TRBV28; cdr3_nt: TGTGCCCGCGCCCACTTGGGGACAGGGGTGGGGGGCACTGAAGCTTTCTTT; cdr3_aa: CARAHLGTGVGGTEAFF
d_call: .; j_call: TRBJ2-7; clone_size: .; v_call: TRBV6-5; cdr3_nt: TGTGCCAGCAGGTCACCGGGACTCTACGAGCAGTACTTC; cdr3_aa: CASRSPGLYEQYF
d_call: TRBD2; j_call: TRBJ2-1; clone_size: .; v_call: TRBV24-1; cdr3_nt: TGTGCCACCAGTGATCCCGGGGGGAATGAGCAGTTCTTC; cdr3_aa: CATSDPGGNEQFF
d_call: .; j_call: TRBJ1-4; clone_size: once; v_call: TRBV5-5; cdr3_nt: TGTGCCAGCAGCTCGACATTTTACGAAAAACTGTTTTTT; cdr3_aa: CASSSTFYEKLFF
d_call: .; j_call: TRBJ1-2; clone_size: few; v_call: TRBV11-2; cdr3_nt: TGTGCCAGCAGCGCGGGGTTCTATGGCTACACCTTC; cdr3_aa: CASSAGFYGYTF
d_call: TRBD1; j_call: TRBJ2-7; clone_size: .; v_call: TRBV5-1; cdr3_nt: TGCGCCAGCAGTCCAGGGGGCTCGGGCTCCTACGAGCAGTACTTC; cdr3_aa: CASSPGGSGSYEQYF
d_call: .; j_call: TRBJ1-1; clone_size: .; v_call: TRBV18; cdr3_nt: TGTGCCAGCTCACCCACCGGGGGGGGATCGAACACTGAAGCTTTCTTT; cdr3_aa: CASSPTGGGSNTEAFF
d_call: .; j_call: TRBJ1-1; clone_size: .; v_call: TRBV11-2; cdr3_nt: TGTGCCAGCAGCCCGGTGTCGTCTCAGGGGGCTTTCTTT; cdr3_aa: CASSPVSSQGAFF
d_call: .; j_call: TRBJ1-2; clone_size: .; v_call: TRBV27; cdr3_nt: TGTGCCAGCAGTTTAAGGGGGGGTGTTAGGGGCTACACCTTC; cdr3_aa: CASSLRGGVRGYTF
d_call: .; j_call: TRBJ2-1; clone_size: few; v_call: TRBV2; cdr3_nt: TGTGCCAGCGGGGGACCCAATGAGCAGTTCTTC; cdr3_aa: CASGGPNEQFF
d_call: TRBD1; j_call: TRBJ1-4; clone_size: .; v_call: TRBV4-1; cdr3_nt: TGCGCCAGCAGCCAACTGACAGGGTCGCATGAAAAACTGTTTTTT; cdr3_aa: CASSQLTGSHEKLFF
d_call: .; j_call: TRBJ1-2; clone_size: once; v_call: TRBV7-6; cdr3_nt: TGTGCCAGCAGCTTAAGGGGAGGGGAGGACTATGGCTACACCTTC; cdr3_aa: CASSLRGGEDYGYTF
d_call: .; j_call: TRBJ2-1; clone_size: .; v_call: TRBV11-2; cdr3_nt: TGTGCCAGCAGCGCAGGGTACAATGAGCAGTTCTTC; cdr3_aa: CASSAGYNEQFF
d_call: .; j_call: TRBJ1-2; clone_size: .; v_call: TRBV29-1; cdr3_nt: TGCAGCGTTGAAAGCTTGGGAATGGGCTATGGCTACACCTTC; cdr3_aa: CSVESLGMGYGYTF
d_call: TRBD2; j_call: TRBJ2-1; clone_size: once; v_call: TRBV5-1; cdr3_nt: TGCGCCAGCAGCCCCCACCGGACTAGCGGGGGGGAGCAGTTCTTC; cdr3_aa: CASSPHRTSGGEQFF
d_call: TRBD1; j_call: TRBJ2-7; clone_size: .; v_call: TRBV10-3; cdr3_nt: TGTGCCATCAGAGCGGTGGACAGGGACTACGAGCAGTACTTC; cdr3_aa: CAIRAVDRDYEQYF
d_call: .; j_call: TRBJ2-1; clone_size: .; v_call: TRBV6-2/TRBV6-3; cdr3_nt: TGTGCCAGCAGTTACTCGACGGGGTCAGGGGTTAAGAATGAGCAGTTCTTC; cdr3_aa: CASSYSTGSGVKNEQFF
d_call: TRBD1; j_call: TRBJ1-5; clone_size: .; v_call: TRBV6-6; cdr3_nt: TGTGCCAGTCGGCAGGGGGATCAGCCCCAGCATTTT; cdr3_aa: CASRQGDQPQHF
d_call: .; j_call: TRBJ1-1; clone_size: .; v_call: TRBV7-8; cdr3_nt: TGTGCCAGCAGCGTTAATGGGATGGGTGAAGCTTTCTTT; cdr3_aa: CASSVNGMGEAFF
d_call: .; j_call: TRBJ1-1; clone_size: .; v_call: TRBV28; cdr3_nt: TGTGCCAGCAGTTCGGGACTCTCCTCGGCGAACACTGAAGCTTTCTTT; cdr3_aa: CASSSGLSSANTEAFF
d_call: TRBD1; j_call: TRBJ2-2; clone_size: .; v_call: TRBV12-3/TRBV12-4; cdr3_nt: TGTGCCAGCAGTTTACAGGGGGCAAGGGAGCTGTTTTTT; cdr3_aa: CASSLQGARELFF